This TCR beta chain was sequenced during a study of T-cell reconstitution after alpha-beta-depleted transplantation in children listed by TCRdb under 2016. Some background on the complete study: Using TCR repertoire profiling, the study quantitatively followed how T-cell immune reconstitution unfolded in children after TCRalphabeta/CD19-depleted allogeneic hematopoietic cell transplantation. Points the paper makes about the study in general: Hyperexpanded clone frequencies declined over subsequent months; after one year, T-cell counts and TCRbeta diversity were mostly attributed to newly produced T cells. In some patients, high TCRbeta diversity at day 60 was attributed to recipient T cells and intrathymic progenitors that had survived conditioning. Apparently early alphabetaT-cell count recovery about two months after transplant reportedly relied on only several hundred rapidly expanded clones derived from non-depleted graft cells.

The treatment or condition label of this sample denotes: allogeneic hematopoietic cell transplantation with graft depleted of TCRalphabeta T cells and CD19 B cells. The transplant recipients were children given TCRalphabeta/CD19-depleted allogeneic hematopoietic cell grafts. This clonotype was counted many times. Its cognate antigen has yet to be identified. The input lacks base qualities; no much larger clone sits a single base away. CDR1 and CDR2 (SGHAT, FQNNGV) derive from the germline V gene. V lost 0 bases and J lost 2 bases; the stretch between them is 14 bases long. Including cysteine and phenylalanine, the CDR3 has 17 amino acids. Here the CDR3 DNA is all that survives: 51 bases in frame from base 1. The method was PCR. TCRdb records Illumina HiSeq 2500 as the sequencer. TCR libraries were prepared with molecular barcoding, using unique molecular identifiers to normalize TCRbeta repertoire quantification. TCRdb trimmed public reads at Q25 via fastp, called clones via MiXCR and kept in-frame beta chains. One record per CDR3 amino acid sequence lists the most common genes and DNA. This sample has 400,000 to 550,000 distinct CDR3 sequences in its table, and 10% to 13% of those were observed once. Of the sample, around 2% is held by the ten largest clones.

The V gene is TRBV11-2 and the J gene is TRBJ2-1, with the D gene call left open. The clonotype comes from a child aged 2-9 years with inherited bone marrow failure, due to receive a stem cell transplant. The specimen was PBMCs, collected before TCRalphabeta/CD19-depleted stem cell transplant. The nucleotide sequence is TGTGCCAGCAGCTTAGAGGAGACGTTCTGGGCCTACAATGAGCAGTTCTTC. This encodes CASSLEETFWAYNEQFF. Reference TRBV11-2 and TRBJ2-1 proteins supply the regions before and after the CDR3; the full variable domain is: EAGVAQSPRYKIIEKRQSVAFWCNPISGHATLYWYQQILGQGPKLLIQFQNNGVVDDSQLPKDRFSAERLKGVDSTLKIQPAKLEDSAVYLCASSLEETFWAYNEQFFGPGTRLTVL.